This is a list of T cell receptor beta chains from one sample in a study of blood T cell repertoires in COVID-19. Sequencing was performed with immunoSEQ multiplex PCR; in TCRdb, only in-frame clones are kept and a portion is missing. Seen here are around 250,000 clones, around four fifths observed once, and the top ten hold under 5.5%. Material: peripheral blood. Receptors were obtained from a man aged 55 to 70 who had recovered from COVID-19. CDR3s include the opening cysteine and the closing phenylalanine or tryptophan.

V: TRBV9
J: TRBJ1-3
length: 16
CDR3: CASSVALGQNGNTIYF

V: TRBV10-1
J: TRBJ2-1
length: 13
CDR3: CASSEWTYNEQFF

V: TRBV4-2
J: TRBJ2-3
length: 16
CDR3: CASSQLGLAGGDTQYF

V: TRBV29-1
J: TRBJ1-2
length: 11
CDR3: CSVAHLGRANF

V: TRBV7-2
J: TRBJ2-7
length: 15
CDR3: CASSPRDRSTIEQYF

V: TRBV5-1
J: TRBJ2-3
length: 16
CDR3: CASSERLAGPGDTQYF

V: TRBV28
J: TRBJ2-1
length: 15
CDR3: CASSLQAGAFGEQFF

V: TRBV15
J: TRBJ1-2
length: 15
CDR3: CATSRDAARVDGYTF

V: TRBV11-2
J: TRBJ1-1
length: 15
CDR3: CASSLVPLRGTEAFF

V: TRBV19
J: TRBJ1-6
length: 13
CDR3: CASSPVEGSPLHF

V: TRBV6-5
J: TRBJ2-2
length: 16
CDR3: CASSSRAGGGAGELFF

V: TRBV7-2
J: TRBJ2-1
length: 16
CDR3: CASSLVPGSRGNEQFF

V: TRBV3-1/TRBV3-2
J: TRBJ2-2
length: 15
CDR3: CASTLGGVSTGELFF

V: TRBV19
J: TRBJ2-2
length: 14
CDR3: CASSIAGYTGELFF

V: TRBV6-5
J: TRBJ1-6
length: 13
CDR3: CASSLPGGSPLHF

V: TRBV25-1
J: TRBJ2-7
length: 14
CDR3: CASAVGGVLYEQYF

V: TRBV18
J: TRBJ2-2
length: 15
CDR3: CASSPPSVNTGELFF

V: TRBV5-1
J: TRBJ1-1
length: 16
CDR3: CASSLNSVFSSTEAFF

V: TRBV12-5
J: TRBJ2-4
length: 13
CDR3: CASGTGAGNIQYF

V: TRBV19
J: TRBJ1-2
length: 15
CDR3: CASSTRQEINYGYTF

V: TRBV19
J: TRBJ2-2
length: 16
CDR3: CASTPGGERMAGELFF

V: TRBV5-1
J: TRBJ2-1
length: 15
CDR3: CASSLLDSTYNEQFF

V: TRBV11-2
J: TRBJ2-3
length: 16
CDR3: CASSLVGGSPTDTQYF

V: TRBV4-2
J: TRBJ2-7
length: 15
CDR3: CASSQDRGASYEQYF

V: TRBV19
J: TRBJ1-2
length: 13
CDR3: CASSQQGSYGYTF

V: TRBV18
J: TRBJ1-1
length: 14
CDR3: CASSPGGLNTEAFF

V: TRBV6-2/TRBV6-3
J: TRBJ2-4
length: 19
CDR3: CASSPGTSGRAGAKNIQYF

V: TRBV7-6
J: TRBJ1-5
length: 17
CDR3: CASSLGTGADSNQPQHF

V: TRBV19
J: TRBJ1-3
length: 14
CDR3: CASKSTGAGNTIYF

V: TRBV2
J: TRBJ2-1
length: 14
CDR3: CASAGGKSYNEQFF

V: TRBV5-1
J: TRBJ1-5
length: 14
CDR3: CASSLEAGNQPQHF

V: TRBV2
J: TRBJ2-2
length: 17
CDR3: CASSAGLAGGPPGELFF

V: TRBV9
J: TRBJ2-7
length: 15
CDR3: CASSVLPGGIYEQYF

V: TRBV19
J: TRBJ1-6
length: 13
CDR3: CASRTNNNSPLHF

V: TRBV18
J: TRBJ1-5
length: 14
CDR3: CASSNRLSNQPQHF

V: TRBV5-4
J: TRBJ2-3
length: 13
CDR3: CASSSPGTDTQYF

V: TRBV3-1/TRBV3-2
J: TRBJ2-1
length: 16
CDR3: CASSRVLAGGKNEQFF

V: TRBV7-8
J: TRBJ2-7
length: 15
CDR3: CASSLGTGAAYEQYF

V: TRBV2
J: TRBJ1-6
length: 16
CDR3: CASSEGHQGIGSPLHF

V: TRBV2
J: TRBJ2-5
length: 13
CDR3: CASRASGQETQYF

V: TRBV14
J: TRBJ1-6
length: 15
CDR3: CASSRQHKHNSPLHF

V: TRBV11-2
J: TRBJ1-3
length: 15
CDR3: CASSSGGGPGNTIYF

V: TRBV25-1
J: TRBJ1-4
length: 15
CDR3: CASSGRDSFNEKLFF

V: TRBV2
J: TRBJ2-5
length: 16
CDR3: CASSEGSSGGRETQYF

V: TRBV6-5
J: TRBJ2-7
length: 15
CDR3: CASSYGQGFSYEQYF

V: TRBV28
J: TRBJ2-7
length: 14
CDR3: CASKGGTAFYEQYF

V: TRBV10-3
J: TRBJ1-2
length: 13
CDR3: CAISGQDNYGYTF

V: TRBV28
J: TRBJ2-7
length: 15
CDR3: CASSLWTGSPHEQYF

V: TRBV5-1
J: TRBJ2-2
length: 16
CDR3: CASTGTSGVDTGELFF

V: TRBV5-1
J: TRBJ2-3
length: 13
CDR3: CASSTSGTDTQYF

V: TRBV14
J: TRBJ2-3
length: 16
CDR3: CASSLGLARATDTQYF

V: TRBV7-2
J: TRBJ1-1
length: 13
CDR3: CASSRQRNTEAFF

V: TRBV30
J: TRBJ2-7
length: 15
CDR3: CAWTPRDRGLNEQYF

V: TRBV29-1
J: TRBJ2-7
length: 12
CDR3: CSVYGGSREQYF

V: TRBV5-1
J: TRBJ2-5
length: 15
CDR3: CASSATGPYGETQYF

V: TRBV11-2
J: TRBJ2-7
length: 13
CDR3: CASSLDIRYEQYF

V: TRBV5-1
J: TRBJ1-1
length: 12
CDR3: CASSFHQGEAFF

V: TRBV18
J: TRBJ2-7
length: 16
CDR3: CASSPISSQAIYEQYF

V: TRBV10-1
J: TRBJ1-4
length: 12
CDR3: CAPNTTNEKLFF

V: TRBV3-1/TRBV3-2
J: TRBJ2-2
length: 16
CDR3: CASSHVLGQNTGELFF